Presented here are 30 T cell receptor beta chains from one specimen sequenced in a study of early T cells in non-severe SARS-CoV-2 infection. TCRdb reprocessed the 5' RACE reads with MiXCR, giving one entry per CDR3 protein. The sample yields tens of thousands of distinct CDR3 sequences, roughly 15% seen once. The sample in question was whole blood, obtained at baseline. The source is an adult who was a healthcare worker with PCR-confirmed SARS-CoV-2 infection or an uninfected control (not recorded which).

The chain uses TRBV6-1 and TRBJ1-3; D unclear. The germline V gene has CDR1 MNHNS and CDR2 SASEGT. Trimming stripped 8 bases from V and 0 bases from J, with 5 bases between. The CDR3 has 12 residues. CDR3 DNA sequence: TGTGCCAGCGGGAGCTCTGGAAACACCATATATTTT. It is translated as CASGSSGNTIYF.

This clonotype occurred many times. The chain carries TRBV20-1 and TRBJ1-6; 7 bases are shared with TRBD1. The CDR3 is 17 amino acids. Per germline, CDR1 DFQATT and CDR2 SNEGSKA (reference sequence). The V segment lost 5 bases and the J segment 0 bases; nucleotides outside the gene matches: 10. The chain's CDR3 is CSASDRRGSSYNSPLHF. CDR3 nucleotide sequence: TGCAGTGCTTCGGACAGGCGAGGAAGCTCCTATAATTCACCCCTCCACTTT.

This clonotype was detected only once. J is TRBJ2-6 and V is TRBV6-5; D uncertain. V lost 6 bases to trimming and J lost 4 bases, with 7 bases between them. The CDR3 runs to 13 residues. Germline loops: CDR1 MNHEY, CDR2 SVGAGI. The CDR3 spells CASRPGGANVLTF. Written as DNA, the CDR3 is TGTGCCAGCAGACCCGGGGGGGCCAACGTCCTGACTTTC.

The chain employs TRBV5-5 and TRBJ1-6; D remains unclear. The CDR3 runs to 14 residues. Between the trimmed V and J ends, which lost 0 bases and 5 bases, there was a span of 6 bases. Per germline, CDR1 SGHKS and CDR2 YYEKEE (reference sequence). For the CDR3, the DNA is TGTGCCAGCAGCTTGGCGGGAAATAATTCACCCCTCCACTTT. It encodes CASSLAGNNSPLHF. The full variable domain, completed using reference TRBV5-5 and TRBJ1-6, is DAGVTQSPTHLIKTRGQQVTLRCSPISGHKSVSWYQQVLGQGPQFIFQYYEKEERGRGNFPDRFSARQFPNYSSELNVNALLLGDSALYLCASSLAGNNSPLHFGNGTRLTVT.

This clonotype was found a few times. This chain connects TRBV20-1 to TRBJ1-2, with D unresolved. Germline CDR1 reads DFQATT; CDR2 reads SNEGSKA (reference sequence). Trimming took 3 bases from V and 0 from J, leaving 8 bases between them. The CDR3 loop spans 13 amino acids. This CDR3 is CSASKGPNYGYTF. The CDR3 coding sequence is TGCAGTGCTAGTAAAGGCCCTAACTATGGCTACACCTTC.

The CDR3 nucleotides read TGTGCCAGCAGCTCGACTAGCGGGGCCGGAGATACGCAGTATTTT. Protein: CASSSTSGAGDTQYF. The rearrangement joins TRBV7-2 to TRBJ2-3, with 11 bases lining up with TRBD2. CDR3 size: 15 residues. Per the germline V gene, CDR1 is SGHTA and CDR2 is FQGNSA. The V segment lost 4 bases and the J segment 5 bases; nucleotides outside the gene matches: 5.

This clonotype was observed a few times. This chain uses TRBV11-1 with TRBJ1-6; 8 bases are shared with TRBD1. This CDR3 region has 13 residues. V was clipped by 3 bases and J by 10 bases; unmatched bases: 2. CDR1 is SGHAT and CDR2 is FQDESV in the germline V gene (reference sequence). The chain's CDR3 is CASSLTGDSPLHF. CDR3 bases: TGTGCCAGCAGCTTGACAGGGGACTCACCCCTCCACTTT.

In this sample, this clonotype turned up a few times. The chain recombines TRBV2 with TRBJ2-7, with D possibly TRBD1 on 6 matching bases. Germline V lookup: CDR1 SNHLY, CDR2 FYNNEI. The CDR3 totals 14 residues. V was pared by 9 bases and J by 5 bases, with 20 bases between. CDR3 loop: CARQPRGARDEQYF. The CDR3 nucleotides read TGTGCCAGACAACCCAGGGGTGCGCGAGACGAGCAGTACTTC.

This clonotype turned up a few times. The rearrangement links TRBV20-1 to TRBJ2-1, with D possibly being TRBD1 (5 bases). Germline V gives CDR1 DFQATT, CDR2 SNEGSKA (reference sequence). Deletions cut 3 bases from V and 8 bases from J, with 14 bases between. CDR3 size: 13 residues. The CDR3 DNA reads TGCAGTGCTAGCTGGGGCCGGGCCGATGAGCAGTTCTTC. Translating gives CSASWGRADEQFF.

This clonotype has just a few counts. The chain carries TRBV5-6 and TRBJ2-4; possible D gene TRBD2, 6 bases. Germline V lookup: CDR1 SGHDT, CDR2 YYEEEE. The CDR3 has 16 amino acids. V lost 3 bases to trimming and J lost 7 bases, with 20 bases between them. The CDR3 DNA is TGTGCCAGCAGCTATGGGGCCATCTTAGGGACTAACATTCAGTACTTC. Its protein product is CASSYGAILGTNIQYF.

This clonotype was counted between two and nine times. V is TRBV4-1 and J is TRBJ2-1; tentatively, D is TRBD1 (5 bases). In germline, CDR1 is MGHRA, CDR2 YSYEKL. Trimming stripped 6 bases from V and 2 bases from J, with 14 bases between. The CDR3 length is 15 residues. The CDR3: CASRGLGRAYNEQFF. As DNA, the CDR3 is TGCGCCAGCAGGGGGTTGGGGCGAGCCTACAATGAGCAGTTCTTC.

The genes are TRBV7-9 and TRBJ2-1, with 7 nucleotides matching TRBD2. Germline loops: CDR1 SEHNR, CDR2 FQNEAQ (reference sequence). The CDR3 sequence is 13 residues long. Trimming took 6 bases from V and 13 from J; bases not matched to a gene: 12. CDR3 region: CASRPPGTIQQFF. As DNA, the CDR3 is TGTGCCAGCAGACCCCCGGGGACTATTCAACAGTTCTTC.

The chain joins TRBV28 to TRBJ2-7, with 10 bases lining up with TRBD2. With 5 bases clipped from V and 5 bases from J, the junction kept 18 bases outside the gene matches. The CDR3 runs 18 residues. CDR1 and CDR2 (germline): MDHEN, SYDVKM. CDR3 residues: CASSPLRGLAGAFDEQYF. CDR3 in DNA: TGTGCCAGCAGTCCCCTTAGGGGGCTAGCGGGAGCCTTCGACGAGCAGTACTTC.

This clonotype is a singleton in its sample. The rearrangement uses TRBV2 and TRBJ1-1; the D is unclear. V shed 0 bases and J shed 6 bases, with 14 bases lying between them. In germline, CDR1 is SNHLY, CDR2 FYNNEI. The CDR3 spans 15 residues. CDR3 nucleotides: TGTGCCAGCAGTGAAGCCTCGGCGGGTCCCCCTGAAGCTTTCTTT. The encoded protein is CASSEASAGPPEAFF.

V gene TRBV20-1 combines with J gene TRBJ2-7, with 11 bases that match TRBD2. From germline, CDR1 is DFQATT and CDR2 SNEGSKA (reference sequence). The CDR3 has 14 amino acids. V lost 5 bases and J lost 6; bases outside the gene matches: 9. The CDR3 nucleotides read TGCAGTGCTCTCATCTCTAGCGGGAGGCGCGAGCAGTACTTC. As protein: CSALISSGRREQYF.

The CDR3 sequence is CASSESLAGGYEQYF. Here the CDR3 DNA reads TGCGCCAGCAGTGAGTCACTAGCGGGGGGGTACGAGCAGTACTTC. V is TRBV10-2 and J is TRBJ2-7, with 13 bases that match TRBD2. CDR3 length: 15 amino acids. Per the germline V gene, CDR1 is WSHSY and CDR2 is SAAADI. V shed 0 bases and J 4 bases; nucleotides not matched to a gene: 0.

This clonotype was seen only a few times. The chain couples TRBV11-2 to TRBJ2-1; maybe TRBD2 (6 bases). The CDR3 totals 13 residues. The V gene's germline CDR1 is SGHAT and CDR2 FQNNGV. Trimming left V 5 bases short and J 13 bases short, with 18 bases between. The CDR3 region has the DNA TGTGCCAGCAGCCAAGAGAGGGTGGGGGGACAGTTCTTC. Translation: CASSQERVGGQFF.

This clonotype was detected ten times or more. The chain employs TRBV9 and TRBJ2-3; D unclear. In germline, CDR1 is SGDLS, CDR2 YYNGEE. V lost 0 bases and J 9 bases, leaving 14 bases between the germline ends. This CDR3 comprises 14 residues. In DNA form, the CDR3 reads TGTGCCAGCAGCGTAGCGCAACACAGAGACACGCAGTATTTT. As protein: CASSVAQHRDTQYF.

This clonotype was seen only a few times. V gene TRBV2 combines with J gene TRBJ2-3, with TRBD2 matching 7 bases. J gave up 1 base and V 6 bases, and 7 bases lay outside the gene matches. Germline V lookup: CDR1 SNHLY, CDR2 FYNNEI. This CDR3 spans 15 amino acids. The CDR3 region has the DNA TGTGCCAGCAGCCCTAGGGACTATGGCACAGATACGCAGTATTTT. Residues: CASSPRDYGTDTQYF.

This clonotype was detected a few times. The rearrangement links TRBV20-1 to TRBJ2-2; D not certain. The CDR3 is 13 amino acids. V dropped 6 bases and J dropped 4 bases, with 12 bases sitting between them. Germline CDR1 DFQATT, CDR2 SNEGSKA (reference sequence). The CDR3 loop reads CSAPGATTGELFF. In DNA form, the CDR3 reads TGCAGTGCCCCGGGCGCGACCACCGGGGAGCTGTTTTTT.

The count of this clonotype is one. This chain connects TRBV12-3 or TRBV12-4 to TRBJ1-6, with a possible D match to TRBD1 (5 bases). The ends were cut back, 4 bases at V and 5 bases at J, with 9 bases in the middle. CDR3 size: 14 residues. CDR3 in amino acids: CASSWGTDNSPLHF. The CDR3 DNA follows: TGTGCCAGCAGTTGGGGGACGGATAATTCACCCCTCCACTTT.

This clonotype has just a few counts. V and J are TRBV7-9 and TRBJ2-7, with 9 bases matching TRBD1. Germline values: CDR1 SEHNR, CDR2 FQNEAQ (reference sequence). V shed 5 bases, J shed 6 bases, and the junction held 5 bases outside the gene matches. This CDR3 is built from 13 residues. DNA of the CDR3: TGTGCCAGCAGCCGAGGACAGGGGAGCGAGCAGTACTTC. Translation: CASSRGQGSEQYF.

DNA of the CDR3: TGCGCCAGCAACCGCGACAGTTCCTACGAGCAGTACTTC. The encoded protein is CASNRDSSYEQYF. The chain couples TRBV5-1 to TRBJ2-7; TRBD1 is a possible D gene (5 bases). Germline values: CDR1 SGHRS, CDR2 YFSETQ. Trimming left V 6 bases short and J 1 base short, with 11 bases between. CDR3 length: 13 residues.

This clonotype occurred many times. V gene TRBV7-9 combines with J gene TRBJ2-7; D is possibly TRBD1 (5 bases). Germline values: CDR1 SEHNR, CDR2 FQNEAQ (reference sequence). CDR3 length equals 13 residues. Trimming removed 5 bases at V and 3 bases at J, with 11 bases between. For the CDR3, the DNA is TGTGCCAGCAGCCCGACAGACCACTACGAGCAGTACTTC. Its translation: CASSPTDHYEQYF. Looking up the rest from reference TRBV7-9 and TRBJ2-7 gives the full variable domain: DTGVSQNPRHKITKRGQNVTFRCDPISEHNRLYWYRQTLGQGPEFLTYFQNEAQLEKSRLLSDRFSAERPKGSFSTLEIQRTEQGDSAMYLCASSPTDHYEQYFGPGTRLTVT.

This chain uses TRBV2 with TRBJ2-4, with TRBD2 identical over 10 bases. The CDR3 has 16 amino acids. J lost 7 bases, V lost 5 bases, and 11 bases had no gene match. Germline CDR1 and CDR2: SNHLY and FYNNEI. CDR3 bases: TGTGCCAGCAGTAACCGGCTAGCGGGAGCGGGTAACATTCAGTACTTC. Translation gives CASSNRLAGAGNIQYF.

This clonotype has more than one count but fewer than ten. CDR3 nucleotides: TGTGCCTGGAGTACTAATCTAATCGGACAGCCAACTGAAGCTTTCTTT. This translates into CAWSTNLIGQPTEAFF. V gene TRBV30 combines with J gene TRBJ1-1; possible D gene TRBD1, 6 bases. Trimming pared 2 bases from V and 5 bases from J, leaving 21 bases between. The CDR3 has 16 amino acids. CDR1 and CDR2 from the germline V gene are GTSNPN and SVGIG (reference sequence).

This clonotype came up many times. The J gene is TRBJ2-5, the V gene TRBV10-3; D may be TRBD1 or TRBD2 (5 bases each). Trimming shortened V by 5 bases and J by 5 bases, and 18 bases separated the two germline ends. From germline, CDR1 is ENHRY and CDR2 SYGVKD. CDR3 length equals 15 residues. For the CDR3, the DNA is TGTGCCATCAGTCCCAGGGACCCCCCGGGGGAGACCCAGTACTTC. Its translation: CAISPRDPPGETQYF.

The rearrangement joins TRBV6-5 to TRBJ1-2; a possible D gene is TRBD1 (6 bases). Per germline, CDR1 MNHEY and CDR2 SVGAGI. The ends were cut back, 2 bases at V and 5 bases at J, with 9 bases in the middle. CDR3 length: 13 residues. The CDR3 DNA reads as TGTGCCAGCAGTTACGACAGGATGTATGGCTACACCTTC. Amino acid sequence: CASSYDRMYGYTF.

This clonotype was counted only a few times. The rearrangement uses TRBV2 and TRBJ2-7; 11 positions agree with TRBD2. V dropped 6 bases and J dropped 7; count of bases not matched to a gene: 5. The germline gives CDR1 SNHLY, CDR2 FYNNEI. The CDR3 is 13 residues long. CDR3 sequence (DNA): TGTGCCAGCAGCCGTAGCGGGAGGGGTGAGCAGTACTTC. This encodes CASSRSGRGEQYF.

The chain couples TRBV7-2 to TRBJ2-1; weak D call: TRBD2 (5 bases). CDR1 SGHTA and CDR2 FQGNSA come from the germline V gene. CDR3 size: 15 residues. Trimming cost V 5 bases and J 0 bases, with 11 bases left between them. CDR3 DNA sequence: TGTGCCAGCAGCCTCACGGGGAGCTCCTACAATGAGCAGTTCTTC. Its protein is CASSLTGSSYNEQFF.